The 5 T cell receptor beta chains presented below share a single source sample, sequenced in a study of blood T cell repertoires in COVID-19. Assay: immunoSEQ multiplex PCR; the TCRdb copy retains only in-frame clones and omits some. The profile shows 100,000 to 150,000 clones, roughly nine tenths of them singletons. The source material was peripheral blood. The receptors derive from a man aged 50 or older with active COVID-19.

This chain connects TRBV9 to TRBJ1-6, with D tentatively TRBD1 (6 bases). The CDR3 extends over 15 amino acids. The V end lost 3 bases, the J end lost 7 bases, and 14 bases lay between the germline ends. Germline CDR1 SGDLS, CDR2 YYNGEE. The CDR3 nucleotides are TGTGCCAGCAGCGCGGACAGCCTGGGGAATTCACCCCTCCACTTT. This encodes CASSADSLGNSPLHF.

V and J are TRBV29-1 and TRBJ2-2, with D perhaps TRBD2 (5 bases). From germline, CDR1 is SQVTM and CDR2 ANQGSEA. The CDR3 extends over 15 amino acids. The ends were cut back, 4 bases at V and 1 base at J, with 13 bases in the middle. CDR3 sequence: CSVVSGSRNTGELFF. In nucleotides, the CDR3 is TGCAGCGTTGTGTCGGGGTCCCGGAACACCGGGGAGCTGTTTTTT.

The chain carries TRBV10-2 and TRBJ2-3, with TRBD2 identical over 8 bases. In germline, CDR1 is WSHSY, CDR2 SAAADI. This CDR3 spans 17 amino acids. The J segment lost 3 bases and the V segment lost 7 bases, leaving 15 bases of the junction unmatched. This chain's CDR3 is CASNDPPGLAGTDTQYF. Here the CDR3 DNA reads TGCGCCAGCAATGACCCCCCAGGGCTAGCGGGTACAGATACGCAGTATTTT.

This clone came up once. This chain links TRBV20-1 with TRBJ1-2; D possibly corresponds to TRBD1 (5 bases). The ends were cut back, 3 bases at V and 5 bases at J, with 13 bases in the middle. CDR3 size: 13 residues. Germline values: CDR1 DFQATT, CDR2 SNEGSKA (reference sequence). Here the CDR3 reads CSASGGGGYGYTF. The CDR3, as DNA: TGCAGTGCTAGTGGGGGGGGAGGTTATGGCTACACCTTC.

The chain combines TRBV7-8 with TRBJ1-1, with 7 bases fitting TRBD1. The V and J ends lost 5 bases and 1 base, in that order; junction bases with no gene match: 4. This CDR3 comprises 14 residues. Germline V gene lookup returns CDR1 SGHVS and CDR2 FQNEAQ. CDR3 protein: CASSGWTGNTEAFF. In nucleotides, the CDR3 is TGTGCCAGCAGCGGATGGACAGGGAACACTGAAGCTTTCTTT.